The 27 T cell receptor beta chains reported below all come from one sample, sequenced in a study of blood T cells in healthy people across ages. Through a sample-barcoded 5' primer and a J-beta primer mix, a second PCR was run for about 7 to 12 cycles. MiXCR, applied by TCRdb to the 5' RACE reads, yields one record per CDR3 protein. The table has over 600,000 distinct CDR3 sequences, around two fifths seen once. The sequenced sample was blood. These TCRs come from an elderly man in good health.

CDR3 sequence (DNA): TGTGCCAGCAGCTTAGGAGGAGGGAGGGCCCTCGAGCAGTACTTC. Its translation: CASSLGGGRALEQYF. The chain couples TRBV7-2 to TRBJ2-7; 7 bases align to TRBD2. The CDR3 is 15 residues long. CDR1 is SGHTA and CDR2 is FQGNSA in the germline V gene. Trimming at V came to 1 base and at J to 6 bases, leaving 9 bases not matched to a gene.

The CDR3 coding sequence is TGTGCCAGCAGCGTCGGGGGGAACATACAAGAGACCCAGTACTTC. Translation gives CASSVGGNIQETQYF. The V and J genes are TRBV14 and TRBJ2-5, with TRBD2 matching over 7 bases. The CDR3 runs to 15 residues. The J segment lost 2 bases and the V segment lost 5 bases, leaving 8 bases of the junction unmatched. The germline gives CDR1 SGHDN, CDR2 FVKESK. Supplemented by reference TRBV14 and TRBJ2-5, the full variable domain reads EAGVTQFPSHSVIEKGQTVTLRCDPISGHDNLYWYRRVMGKEIKFLLHFVKESKQDESGMPNNRFLAERTGGTYSTLKVQPAELEDSGVYFCASSVGGNIQETQYFGPGTRLLVL.

The chain recombines TRBV12-3 or TRBV12-4 with TRBJ1-1, with D hard to call. V shed 5 bases and J shed 1 base, with 11 bases lying between them. The CDR3 totals 14 residues. The CDR3 DNA reads as TGTGCCAGCAGTGCCGGGCTTGGGAACACTGAAGCTTTCTTT. Translated: CASSAGLGNTEAFF.

This clonotype showed up just a few times. This rearrangement joins TRBV28 to TRBJ2-4, with TRBD1 as a possible D gene (6 bases). The germline V and J ends were trimmed by 5 bases and 2 bases, with 13 bases remaining between them. Looked up from germline, CDR1 is MDHEN and CDR2 is SYDVKM. The CDR3 consists of 15 residues. The CDR3 reads CASSNQGSTKNIQYF. DNA for the CDR3: TGTGCCAGCAGTAACCAGGGGTCTACCAAAAACATTCAGTACTTC.

The chain has TRBV14 and TRBJ2-1, with D perhaps TRBD1 (6 bases). This CDR3 contains 15 residues. The V gene's germline CDR1 is SGHDN and CDR2 FVKESK. V gave up 3 bases and J gave up 4 bases, with 13 bases separating them. CDR3 sequence (DNA): TGTGCCAGCAGCCACAGGGGCCTATTATACAATGAGCAGTTCTTC. This gives the protein CASSHRGLLYNEQFF.

The V call is TRBV9, the J call TRBJ2-1, with D perhaps being TRBD1 or TRBD2 (5 bases each). The J call may be wrong; the DNA end is better matched by TRBJ2-7. The CDR3 is 16 residues long. Germline V lookup: CDR1 SGDLS, CDR2 YYNGEE. The chain's CDR3 is CASSVGVGAGHNEQYF. In DNA, the CDR3 is TGTGCCAGCAGCGTGGGGGTTGGGGCAGGGCACAATGAGCAGTACTTC.

This clonotype was seen ten or more times. This chain uses TRBV29-1 with TRBJ2-3, with D perhaps TRBD1 or TRBD2 (6 bases each). The CDR3 runs to 13 residues. In germline, CDR1 is SQVTM, CDR2 ANQGSEA. V was shortened by 4 bases and J by 2 bases, with 10 bases between the two germline ends. The CDR3 DNA sequence: TGCAGCGTTGGTCGGGGGCCCACAGATACGCAGTATTTT. Protein sequence: CSVGRGPTDTQYF.

This clonotype is judged medium-sized (0.01 to 0.1%). The chain couples TRBV24-1 to TRBJ2-5; D is tentatively TRBD1 or TRBD2 (5 bases each). This CDR3 spans 12 amino acids. V lost 2 bases and J 5 bases, leaving 5 bases between the germline ends. Germline V gene sequence: CDR1 KGHDR, CDR2 SFDVKD. The CDR3 sequence is CATSDWGETQYF. The DNA for the CDR3 is TGTGCCACCAGTGATTGGGGGGAGACCCAGTACTTC.

The chain has TRBV18 and TRBJ2-7, with TRBD1 matching 10 bases. Germline V lookup: CDR1 KGHSH, CDR2 LQKENI. This CDR3 has 14 amino acids. With 5 bases clipped from V and 2 bases from J, the junction kept 3 bases outside the gene matches. The CDR3 bases are TGTGCCAGCTCAGCGGGACAGGGGCCCTACGAGCAGTACTTC. Residues: CASSAGQGPYEQYF.

This chain uses TRBV20-1 with TRBJ1-5; 9 nucleotides line up with TRBD1. Unmatched junction bases numbered 0, after V lost 3 bases and J lost 0 bases. The germline V gene has CDR1 DFQATT and CDR2 SNEGSKA (reference sequence). The CDR3 contains 14 residues. As DNA, the CDR3 is TGCAGTGCTAGGGGACAGGGTAGCAATCAGCCCCAGCATTTT. Residues: CSARGQGSNQPQHF.

This clonotype has ten or more counts. The chain couples TRBV15 to TRBJ2-1; 8 bases align to TRBD1. Germline assignment: CDR1 LNHNV and CDR2 YYDKDF (reference sequence). This CDR3 has 15 amino acids. V was clipped by 3 bases and J by 5 bases; unmatched bases: 6. This CDR3 is CATSSRQGTNNEQFF. CDR3 DNA: TGTGCCACCAGCAGTCGACAGGGGACCAACAATGAGCAGTTCTTC.

This clonotype was seen only a few times. The chain combines TRBV5-6 with TRBJ2-1; TRBD2 matches 14 bases. Germline-derived CDR1 and CDR2 are SGHDT and YYEEEE. Trimming removed 5 bases from V and 8 bases from J; junction bases left unmatched: 9. This CDR3 is built from 16 residues. The CDR3, as DNA: TGTGCCAGCAGACCTTATGGGACTAGCGGGAGTCATGAGCAGTTCTTC. Translation gives CASRPYGTSGSHEQFF.

Turning to this clonotype: This may stem from a read error, because a much larger clone lies one nucleotide away. The rearrangement uses TRBV6-5 and TRBJ2-6, with D possibly being TRBD1 (6 bases). Germline assignment: CDR1 MNHEY and CDR2 SVGAGI. This CDR3 spans 16 amino acids. V was trimmed by 7 bases and J by 2 bases, leaving 15 bases between them. CDR3 sequence reads: CASTLNRDAGANVLTF. CDR3 DNA sequence: TGTGCCAGCACCCTAAACAGGGACGCTGGGGCCAACGTCCTGACTTTC.

Details on this clonotype: Sequence at one end of the junction differs from germline and may be a read error. V gene TRBV15 combines with J gene TRBJ2-6; 13 bases match TRBD2. The CDR3 length is 17 residues. Germline assignment: CDR1 LNHNV and CDR2 YYDKDF (reference sequence). This chain's CDR3 is CATSRETSGGALNILTF. CDR3 nucleotide sequence: TGTGCCACCAGCAGAGAAACTAGCGGGGGGGCTCTCAACATCCTGACTTTC.

The chain combines TRBV20-1 with TRBJ2-5; D might be TRBD1 or TRBD2, each matching 5 bases. Germline values: CDR1 DFQATT, CDR2 SNEGSKA (reference sequence). The CDR3 runs 13 residues. Trimming removed 4 bases at V and 11 bases at J, with 20 bases between. CDR3: CSAKGPDRDEQYF. The CDR3 DNA follows: TGCAGTGCTAAGGGACCCGACCGTGATGAGCAGTACTTC.

The sample holds many counts of this clonotype. V and J are TRBV29-1 and TRBJ2-5; D unresolved. The germline V gene has CDR1 SQVTM and CDR2 ANQGSEA. Trimming removed 6 bases from V and 2 bases from J, with 4 bases in between. The CDR3 is 10 amino acids. Here the CDR3 DNA reads TGCAGCGTAAAACAAGAGACCCAGTACTTC. This translates into CSVKQETQYF.

This clonotype was counted a few times. This chain links TRBV5-1 with TRBJ2-1; D unclear. Looked up from germline, CDR1 is SGHRS and CDR2 is YFSETQ. The CDR3 runs to 15 residues. The germline V and J ends were trimmed by 0 bases and 2 bases, with 9 bases remaining between them. The CDR3 coding sequence is TGCGCCAGCAGCTTGGAGGCGTCCACCTACAATGAGCAGTTCTTC. As protein: CASSLEASTYNEQFF.

Many counts were recorded for this clonotype. The chain uses TRBV7-2 and TRBJ1-1; D not certain. The CDR3 consists of 14 residues. The germline V gene encodes CDR1 SGHTA and CDR2 FQGNSA. The V end lost 6 bases, the J end lost 1 base, and 12 bases lay between the germline ends. The CDR3 sequence is CASRPRAENTEAFF. The CDR3, as DNA: TGTGCCAGCAGGCCACGGGCAGAGAACACTGAAGCTTTCTTT. The complete variable domain, with remaining parts taken from reference TRBV7-2 and TRBJ1-1, reads GAGVSQSPSNKVTEKGKDVELRCDPISGHTALYWYRQSLGQGLEFLIYFQGNSAPDKSGLPSDRFSAERTGGSVSTLTIQRTQQEDSAVYLCASRPRAENTEAFFGQGTRLTVV.

This clonotype has a single count. The CDR3 sequence is CASTYTRGRTDTQYF. The CDR3 DNA is TGTGCCAGCACCTATACTAGAGGGAGGACAGATACGCAGTATTTT. The chain recombines TRBV12-3 or TRBV12-4 with TRBJ2-3; maybe TRBD2 (6 bases). Trimming cost V 7 bases and J 3 bases, with 17 bases left between them. CDR3 size: 15 residues.

This chain links TRBV7-6 with TRBJ2-2, with D tentatively TRBD2 (7 bases). V lost 10 bases to trimming and J lost 1 base, with 13 bases between them. The CDR3 loop spans 14 amino acids. Germline V lookup: CDR1 SGHVS, CDR2 FNYEAQ. The CDR3 DNA reads as TGTGCCACCCGGGGGGCCGTGAACACCGGGGAGCTGTTTTTT. This codes for CATRGAVNTGELFF. Full variable domain (outside the CDR3, taken from reference TRBV7-6 and TRBJ2-2): GAGVSQSPRYKVTKRGQDVALRCDPISGHVSLYWYRQALGQGPEFLTYFNYEAQQDKSGLPNDRFSAERPEGSISTLTIQRTEQRDSAMYRCATRGAVNTGELFFGEGSRLTVL.

This chain connects TRBV6-1 to TRBJ2-7; 10 bases line up with TRBD1. This CDR3 is 16 amino acids long. Germline CDR1 is MNHNS and CDR2 is SASEGT. The trim removed 4 bases at V and 2 bases at J, leaving 8 bases unmatched. This CDR3 reads CASSGSRDRGAYEQYF. The CDR3 DNA reads TGTGCCAGCAGTGGCTCCCGGGACAGGGGAGCCTACGAGCAGTACTTC.

This clonotype was detected a few times. The chain is built from TRBV9 and TRBJ1-2; D not certain. CDR3 size: 14 residues. The germline V gene has CDR1 SGDLS and CDR2 YYNGEE. V dropped 0 bases and J dropped 2 bases, with 8 bases sitting between them. The CDR3 sequence: CASSVDETNYGYTF. The CDR3 nucleotides are TGTGCCAGCAGCGTAGATGAGACGAACTATGGCTACACCTTC.

This clonotype was counted a few times. V gene TRBV28 combines with J gene TRBJ2-1; possibly TRBD1 for D (6 bases). The CDR3 sequence is 16 residues long. The V end lost 5 bases, the J end lost 2 bases, and 16 bases lay between the germline ends. CDR1 and CDR2 (germline): MDHEN, SYDVKM. This chain's CDR3 is CASSIRTVITYNEQFF. CDR3 in DNA: TGTGCCAGCAGTATCCGGACAGTCATCACCTACAATGAGCAGTTCTTC. The whole variable domain, filled in from reference TRBV28 and TRBJ2-1, reads DVKVTQSSRYLVKRTGEKVFLECVQDMDHENMFWYRQDPGLGLRLIYFSYDVKMKEKGDIPEGYSVSREKKERFSLILESASTNQTSMYLCASSIRTVITYNEQFFGPGTRLTVL.

The rearrangement joins TRBV12-3 or TRBV12-4 to TRBJ2-1, with 13 bases lining up with TRBD2. V was pared by 3 bases and J by 6 bases, with 8 bases of the junction left unmatched. The CDR3 consists of 17 residues. CDR3 sequence reads: CASSFRTGLAGVNEQFF. In DNA form, the CDR3 reads TGTGCCAGCAGTTTCCGTACCGGACTAGCGGGAGTCAATGAGCAGTTCTTC.

This clonotype has more than one count but fewer than ten. The V and J genes are TRBV12-3 or TRBV12-4 and TRBJ2-3; 14 bases align to TRBD2. After removal of 3 bases from V and 8 bases from J, the junction contained 7 bases not matched to a gene. The CDR3 sequence is 16 residues long. CDR3 in amino acids: CASSFQTSGGARTQYF. In DNA form, the CDR3 reads TGTGCCAGCAGTTTTCAGACTAGCGGGGGGGCCCGTACGCAGTATTTT.

The rearrangement joins TRBV20-1 to TRBJ2-1; 14 bases fit TRBD2. Per germline, CDR1 DFQATT and CDR2 SNEGSKA (reference sequence). The CDR3 runs to 17 residues. Losses at the gene ends were 0 bases for V and 12 bases for J; bases not matched to a gene: 13. Here the CDR3 DNA reads TGCAGTGCTAGAGACCCCTTATGGACTAGCGGGAGGTCGTGGCAGTTCTTC. It encodes CSARDPLWTSGRSWQFF.

The V gene is TRBV3-1, the J gene TRBJ1-1; D is ambiguous. Per the germline V gene, CDR1 is LGHDT and CDR2 is YNNKEL (reference sequence). The CDR3 runs 13 residues. Trimming took 0 bases from V and 8 from J, leaving 10 bases between them. The CDR3 region is CASSQDRAREAFF. For the CDR3, the DNA is TGTGCCAGCAGCCAAGATAGGGCACGGGAAGCTTTCTTT.